This T cell receptor beta chain is drawn from a study of siplizumab effects on memory and regulatory T cells. Study findings and constraints: Naive T cells appeared more diverse than memory cells and seemed to be major alloresponse contributors. Proliferating siplizumab-culture Tregs lacked confirmation of suppressive function.

This CDR3 contains 13 residues. V shed 4 bases and J shed 10 bases, with 16 bases lying between them. Germline CDR1 and CDR2: SGHDN and FVKESK. The method was immunoSEQ multiplex PCR; TCRdb's version includes in-frame clones alone and lacks a portion of them. This sample has some 100,000 clones; about 95% occur once, and the top ten carry over 0.55%. Comments on this clone: Its antigen is currently unknown.

The rearrangement links TRBV14 to TRBJ1-1, with D unresolved. The receptor comes from a human donor in good health. Sequenced material: Tregs sorted from blood. This chain's CDR3 is CASSPQIVSGAFF. The CDR3 bases are TGTGCCAGCAGCCCCCAGATAGTGTCAGGAGCTTTCTTT.